The next 9 T cell receptor beta chains were all read from a single sample in a study of blood T cell repertoires in COVID-19. The protocol was immunoSEQ multiplex PCR, while the TCRdb copy is restricted to in-frame clones and leaves out a portion. The profile shows roughly 330,000 clones, 88% of them singletons. The sequencing sample was made of PBMCs or T cells enriched from blood (not recorded which). These receptors all stem from a man younger than 45 who had recovered from COVID-19.

The CDR3 spells CASSHGGAGVTVYGYTF. The CDR3 nucleotides are TGTGCCAGCAGCCACGGGGGTGCGGGGGTCACCGTGTATGGCTACACCTTC. This chain joins TRBV3-1 (or the pseudogene TRBV3-2) and TRBJ1-2; tentative D call: TRBD1 (5 bases). Trimming cost V 3 bases and J 5 bases, with 22 bases left between them. CDR1 and CDR2 (germline): LGHDT, YNNKEL (reference sequence). The CDR3 runs 17 residues.

The chain is built from TRBV19 and TRBJ1-3; TRBD1 agrees at 8 bases. This CDR3 has 15 residues. V shed 5 bases, J shed 0 bases, and the junction held 3 bases outside the gene matches. The germline V gene encodes CDR1 LNHDA and CDR2 SQIVND (reference sequence). CDR3 sequence reads: CASSADRGSGNTIYF. CDR3 nucleotide sequence: TGTGCCAGTAGTGCAGACAGGGGCTCTGGAAACACCATATATTTT. The whole variable domain, remainder taken from reference TRBV19 and TRBJ1-3, is DGGITQSPKYLFRKEGQNVTLSCEQNLNHDAMYWYRQDPGQGLRLIYYSQIVNDFQKGDIAEGYSVSREKKESFPLTVTSAQKNPTAFYLCASSADRGSGNTIYFGEGSWLTVV.

The genes are TRBV27 and TRBJ2-7; 7 nucleotides agree with TRBD1. The CDR3 covers 15 residues. Germline CDR1 is MNHEY and CDR2 is SMNVEV (reference sequence). The V segment lost 5 bases and the J segment 3 bases; nucleotides outside the gene matches: 10. CDR3 DNA: TGTGCCAGCAGTCCTATCGACAGGGTTGGCTACGAGCAGTACTTC. This codes for CASSPIDRVGYEQYF.

The rearrangement uses TRBV7-7 and TRBJ2-2; maybe TRBD2 (6 bases). The germline V gene encodes CDR1 SSHAT and CDR2 FNYEAQ (reference sequence). Trimming removed 7 bases at V and 3 bases at J, with 15 bases between. The CDR3 covers 15 residues. The CDR3: CASTNQPGDTGELFF. CDR3 nucleotides: TGTGCCAGCACCAATCAACCGGGGGACACCGGGGAGCTGTTTTTT.

The gene calls are TRBV7-6 and TRBJ2-7; 8 bases are shared with TRBD2. Germline V gene data show CDR1 as SGHVS and CDR2 as FNYEAQ. The J segment lost 6 bases and the V segment lost 6 bases, leaving 13 bases of the junction unmatched. The CDR3 covers 15 residues. DNA for the CDR3: TGTGCCAGCAGTTCCGGGGGGACTAGGTCGGTCGAGCAGTACTTC. Protein: CASSSGGTRSVEQYF.

The genes are TRBV23-1 and TRBJ1-1, with 9 bases lining up with TRBD1. TRBV23-1 belongs to the ORF category, with a function that is uncertain. The CDR3 runs 16 residues. V lost 6 bases and J lost 1; bases outside the gene matches: 9. The CDR3 spells CASSSGQGLENTEAFF. Here the CDR3 DNA reads TGCGCCAGCAGCTCCGGACAGGGGCTTGAGAACACTGAAGCTTTCTTT.

This clone has only a few counts. The J gene is TRBJ1-2, the V gene TRBV19, with a possible D match to TRBD1 (5 bases). From germline, CDR1 is LNHDA and CDR2 SQIVND (reference sequence). This CDR3 has 14 amino acids. Trimming shortened V by 4 bases and J by 4 bases, and 13 bases separated the two germline ends. The CDR3 loop is CASSTTTEPYGYTF. The CDR3 nucleotides read TGTGCCAGTAGTACCACGACAGAGCCCTATGGCTACACCTTC.

V and J are TRBV19 and TRBJ1-5; D unclear. CDR1 is LNHDA and CDR2 is SQIVND in the germline V gene (reference sequence). V was trimmed by 3 bases and J by 8 bases, leaving 11 bases between them. This CDR3 is built from 13 residues. CDR3 coding DNA: TGTGCCAGTAGTATTGCGGTTTCTGAGCCCCAGCATTTT. Residues: CASSIAVSEPQHF. The variable domain in full, with the rest retrieved from reference TRBV19 and TRBJ1-5, is DGGITQSPKYLFRKEGQNVTLSCEQNLNHDAMYWYRQDPGQGLRLIYYSQIVNDFQKGDIAEGYSVSREKKESFPLTVTSAQKNPTAFYLCASSIAVSEPQHFGDGTRLSIL.

The chain combines TRBV10-3 with TRBJ2-3; 12 bases are shared with TRBD1. The CDR3 runs to 16 residues. The V gene end was trimmed by 3 bases and the J gene end by 4 bases; junction bases not matched to a gene: 5. Germline CDR1 is ENHRY and CDR2 is SYGVKD. The CDR3 here is CAISEKGQGAADTQYF. CDR3 nucleotide sequence: TGTGCCATCAGTGAAAAGGGACAGGGGGCCGCAGATACGCAGTATTTT.